The sequence of this T cell receptor beta chain was determined in a study of T cell repertoires in cytomegalovirus infection. Study-level results: Based on cumulative public TCR beta family frequency, carriers of CMV plus the relevant HLA were identified.

TCRdb called the reads again in MiXCR, with one record for every CDR3 protein. The sample has a few hundred thousand distinct CDR3 sequences; 40% are singletons. Comments on this clonotype: Its target is unknown.

This TCR was sampled from a human donor in good health (CMV status not recorded). Some clones in this sample may be carry-over from other donors' samples. Material: cultured PBMCs, obtained from culture after CMV antigen stimulation.

The CDR3 DNA sequence: TGTGCCAGCAGCCCACGCGGAGCGTTACAGCCCCAGCATTTT. This translates into CASSPRGALQPQHF. The V gene is TRBV7-9, the J gene TRBJ1-5; D not certain. V was trimmed by 5 bases and J by 7 bases, leaving 15 bases between them. CDR3 size: 14 residues. Germline CDR1 SEHNR, CDR2 FQNEAQ (reference sequence).